This record concerns one T cell receptor (beta chain) sequence. The sample comes from a study of blood T cell repertoires in COVID-19. Study-level information: COVID-19 samples from acute and convalescent phases originated in the United States, Italy and Spain. Sources were T cells, B-cell-depleted T cells, or PBMCs; the material itself was cDNA or gDNA.

As originally analysed: Estimated nucleated cell counts came from reference gene primer amplification. Repertoires were generated with immunoSEQ multiplex PCR, while TCRdb's copy carries only in-frame clones and drops some. That table supplies the V and J calls and clone size; D and trimming were determined from the DNA. The sample comprises 150,000 or so clones, about four fifths of which are singletons, and roughly 15% rests with the top ten. Looked up from germline, CDR1 is MNHNS and CDR2 is SASEGT. V was shortened by 0 bases and J by 4 bases, with 12 bases between the two germline ends. This CDR3 region has 15 residues.

The material sequenced was peripheral blood. This chain joins TRBV6-1 and TRBJ1-1, with D unresolved. The receptor was isolated from a human donor with acute or convalescent COVID-19. The donor label of this sample is uncertain. The CDR3, as DNA: TGTGCCAGCAGTGAAGCGAGGGTTATAAGCACTGAAGCTTTCTTT. Translating gives CASSEARVISTEAFF.